These 20 T cell receptor beta chains share one sample of origin, sequenced in a study of blood T cell repertoires in COVID-19. Assay: immunoSEQ multiplex PCR; the TCRdb copy retains only in-frame clones and omits some. The sample gives 13,000 to 15,000 clones, 75% to 90% of which show up once; less than 3.5% is in the top ten. Sample: peripheral blood. The receptors were gathered from a human donor in a cohort sampled during active COVID-19.

The table lists this clone with a count of one. This chain uses TRBV19 with TRBJ2-1, with TRBD1 identical over 7 bases. CDR3 length: 14 residues. V gave up 4 bases and J gave up 7 bases; unmatched junction bases: 7. Germline lookup yields CDR1 LNHDA and CDR2 SQIVND (reference sequence). The CDR3 coding sequence is TGTGCCAGTAGTACCACAGGGGCCCGAAATGAGCAGTTCTTC. This encodes CASSTTGARNEQFF.

The V gene is TRBV19, the J gene TRBJ1-5; D possibly corresponds to TRBD1 (6 bases). Germline V gene lookup returns CDR1 LNHDA and CDR2 SQIVND (reference sequence). This CDR3 comprises 15 residues. V was cut by 3 bases and J by 4 bases, with 13 bases left in between. As DNA, the CDR3 is TGTGCCAGTAGTATCACCGACAGGAGTAATCAGCCCCAGCATTTT. Its translation: CASSITDRSNQPQHF.

The genes are TRBV5-5 and TRBJ2-5; the D gene is possibly TRBD1 (5 bases). This CDR3 region has 13 residues. Germline V gives CDR1 SGHKS, CDR2 YYEKEE (reference sequence). Trimming removed 4 bases at V and 0 bases at J, with 7 bases between. CDR3 nucleotide sequence: TGTGCCAGCAGCGAACAGGACCAAGAGACCCAGTACTTC. Protein sequence: CASSEQDQETQYF.

The chain combines TRBV15 with TRBJ2-3; 9 bases are a match to TRBD2. CDR1 LNHNV and CDR2 YYDKDF come from the germline V gene (reference sequence). CDR3 length: 15 amino acids. V lost 3 bases and J lost 6; bases outside the gene matches: 7. This CDR3 reads CATSRAGGITDTQYF. The CDR3 DNA follows: TGTGCCACCAGCAGGGCGGGAGGGATTACGGATACGCAGTATTTT.

J is TRBJ2-1 and V is TRBV4-1, with 8 bases identical to TRBD2. CDR1 MGHRA and CDR2 YSYEKL come from the germline V gene. The CDR3 runs 15 residues. Losses at the gene ends were 5 bases for V and 0 bases for J; bases not matched to a gene: 3. The CDR3 sequence is CASSFGGVSYNEQFF. The CDR3 nucleotides read TGCGCCAGCAGCTTCGGGGGGGTCTCCTACAATGAGCAGTTCTTC.

The chain employs TRBV4-1 and TRBJ1-5, with 11 bases identical to TRBD1. V was clipped by 4 bases and J by 6 bases; unmatched bases: 11. Germline-derived CDR1 and CDR2 are MGHRA and YSYEKL. The CDR3 totals 17 residues. The CDR3 DNA follows: TGCGCCAGCAGCCCCAGGACCGGGACAGGGGGAAGTCAGCCCCAGCATTTT. Translation gives CASSPRTGTGGSQPQHF.

This chain joins TRBV29-1 and TRBJ1-2; 10 nucleotides match TRBD1. Germline CDR1 and CDR2: SQVTM and ANQGSEA. Germline trimming cut 7 bases from V and 7 bases from J; bases unmatched to any gene: 9. The CDR3 loop spans 13 amino acids. The chain's CDR3 is CSASLTGGGGYTF. For the CDR3, the DNA is TGCAGCGCGTCTTTGACAGGGGGCGGTGGCTACACCTTC.

CDR3 in amino acids: CASSLDMWGRAFF. The CDR3 bases are TGTGCCAGCAGCTTAGATATGTGGGGGCGCGCTTTCTTT. The V gene is TRBV11-3, the J gene TRBJ1-1, with TRBD1 as a possible D gene (6 bases). V was pared by 0 bases and J by 11 bases, with 13 bases between. The CDR3 totals 13 residues. CDR1 and CDR2 from the germline V gene are SGHNT and YENEEA.

This sequence joins TRBV14 and TRBJ1-1, with 9 bases aligning to TRBD1. V was clipped by 0 bases and J by 8 bases; unmatched bases: 4. Germline V CDR1 and CDR2: SGHDN, FVKESK. The CDR3 covers 14 residues. CDR3 bases: TGTGCCAGCAGCCAAGACCTGACAGGGGGGGAAGCTTTCTTT. Translating gives CASSQDLTGGEAFF.

The chain employs TRBV11-2 and TRBJ2-7; TRBD2 agrees at 9 bases. The CDR3 is 14 residues long. From germline, CDR1 is SGHAT and CDR2 FQNNGV. J was trimmed by 5 bases and V by 3 bases; bases with no gene match: 5. CDR3 sequence reads: CASSLTSGRDEQYF. Here the CDR3 DNA reads TGTGCCAGCAGCTTGACTAGCGGACGGGACGAGCAGTACTTC.

This sequence joins TRBV20-1 and TRBJ2-1; TRBD1 might be the D (5 bases). V lost 1 base and J 10 bases, leaving 8 bases between the germline ends. From germline, CDR1 is DFQATT and CDR2 SNEGSKA (reference sequence). This CDR3 is built from 11 residues. CDR3 bases: TGCAGTGCTAGAGTCCCAGGGGAGCAGTTCTTC. It is translated as CSARVPGEQFF.

The chain is built from TRBV5-1 and TRBJ2-7; D uncertain. Trimming shortened V by 4 bases and J by 0 bases, and 8 bases separated the two germline ends. The CDR3 consists of 13 residues. Germline loops: CDR1 SGHRS, CDR2 YFSETQ. The CDR3 DNA sequence: TGCGCCAGCAGCGCAGACAACTCCTACGAGCAGTACTTC. This encodes CASSADNSYEQYF.

This chain links TRBV29-1 with TRBJ1-1, with a tentative D call TRBD1 (5 bases). Trimming cost V 7 bases and J 3 bases, with 15 bases left between them. The germline CDR1 and CDR2 sequences are SQVTM and ANQGSEA. The CDR3 is made up of 13 amino acids. CDR3 protein: CSARRGTYTEAFF. The DNA for the CDR3 is TGCAGCGCTAGACGGGGGACGTACACTGAAGCTTTCTTT.

CDR3 DNA sequence: TGTGCCAGCAGGGCCGCCGGGTTGGTCAATGAAAAACTGTTTTTT. Translated: CASRAAGLVNEKLFF. The chain carries TRBV2 and TRBJ1-4, with no clear D. Trimming shortened V by 6 bases and J by 5 bases, and 16 bases separated the two germline ends. The CDR3 runs to 15 residues. Germline V gives CDR1 SNHLY, CDR2 FYNNEI. The entire variable domain, with the rest obtained from reference TRBV2 and TRBJ1-4, is as follows: EPEVTQTPSHQVTQMGQEVILRCVPISNHLYFYWYRQILGQKVEFLVSFYNNEISEKSEIFDDQFSVERPDGSNFTLKIRSTKLEDSAMYFCASRAAGLVNEKLFFGSGTQLSVL.

The chain is built from TRBV7-3 and TRBJ1-1; 10 bases are shared with TRBD1. CDR1 is SGHTA and CDR2 is FQGTGA in the germline V gene. CDR3 size: 15 residues. J was trimmed by 6 bases and V by 5 bases; bases with no gene match: 9. The CDR3 region has the DNA TGTGCCAGCAGCCCTGGGACAGGGGATATCGCTGAAGCTTTCTTT. Protein: CASSPGTGDIAEAFF.

As concerns this clone: Other DNA sequences in the same sample also yield this CDR3. The V call is TRBV7-3, the J call TRBJ2-3; TRBD2 matches at 9 bases. After removal of 2 bases from V and 0 bases from J, the junction contained 0 bases not matched to a gene. The CDR3 spans 15 residues. Germline V gene sequence: CDR1 SGHTA, CDR2 FQGTGA. CDR3 region: CASSLAGGSTDTQYF. The CDR3 DNA reads as TGTGCCAGCAGCTTAGCGGGGGGGAGCACAGATACGCAGTATTTT. The full variable domain, in which reference TRBV7-3 and TRBJ2-3 provide the parts outside the CDR3, is GAGVSQTPSNKVTEKGKYVELRCDPISGHTALYWYRQSLGQGPEFLIYFQGTGAADDSGLPNDRFFAVRPEGSVSTLKIQRTERGDSAVYLCASSLAGGSTDTQYFGPGTRLTVL.

The rearrangement joins TRBV5-6 to TRBJ1-5, with D tentatively TRBD1 (5 bases). V lost 1 base to trimming and J lost 4 bases, with 9 bases between them. This CDR3 has 14 residues. Germline V gene sequence: CDR1 SGHDT, CDR2 YYEEEE. The CDR3 spells CASSLRAGNQPQHF. CDR3 nucleotides: TGTGCCAGCAGCTTGCGGGCAGGGAATCAGCCCCAGCATTTT.

This clone was counted only a few times. The V gene is TRBV7-2, the J gene TRBJ1-5; TRBD1 is a possible D gene (6 bases). The ends were cut back, 8 bases at V and 3 bases at J, with 17 bases in the middle. The CDR3 runs 15 residues. CDR1 is SGHTA and CDR2 is FQGNSA in the germline V gene. In DNA form, the CDR3 reads TGTGCCAGCGATAGGGGGGGCGCCTCCAATCAGCCCCAGCATTTT. Translation gives CASDRGGASNQPQHF.

The rearrangement links TRBV6-2 or TRBV6-3 to TRBJ2-7; D uncertain. Trimming stripped 2 bases from V and 0 bases from J, with 11 bases between. This CDR3 is 15 amino acids long. The germline gives CDR1 MNHEY, CDR2 SVGEGT. The CDR3 sequence: CASSYGPDNSYEQYF. The CDR3 DNA is TGTGCCAGCAGTTACGGGCCAGACAACTCCTACGAGCAGTACTTC.

The CDR3 sequence: CASSYQIAGTEQYF. The CDR3 DNA sequence: TGTGCCAGCAGTTACCAAATAGCGGGTACCGAGCAGTACTTC. This sequence joins TRBV6-5 and TRBJ2-7, with 7 positions matching TRBD2. The CDR3 covers 14 residues. Germline V gives CDR1 MNHEY, CDR2 SVGAGI. Trimming at V came to 2 bases and at J to 6 bases, leaving 7 bases not matched to a gene.